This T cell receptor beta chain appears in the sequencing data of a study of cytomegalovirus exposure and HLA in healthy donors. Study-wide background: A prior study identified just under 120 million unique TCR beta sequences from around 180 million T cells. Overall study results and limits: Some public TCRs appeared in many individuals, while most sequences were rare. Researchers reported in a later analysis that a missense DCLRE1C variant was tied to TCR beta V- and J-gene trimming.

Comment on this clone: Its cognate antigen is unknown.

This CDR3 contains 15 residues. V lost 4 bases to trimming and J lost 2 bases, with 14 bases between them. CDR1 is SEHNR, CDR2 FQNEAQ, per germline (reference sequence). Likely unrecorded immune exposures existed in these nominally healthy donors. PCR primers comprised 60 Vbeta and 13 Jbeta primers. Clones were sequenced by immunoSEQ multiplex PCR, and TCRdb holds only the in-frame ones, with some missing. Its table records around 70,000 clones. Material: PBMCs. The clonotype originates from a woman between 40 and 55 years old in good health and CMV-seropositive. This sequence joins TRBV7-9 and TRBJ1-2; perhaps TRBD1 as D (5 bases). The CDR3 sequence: CASSYPGHANYGYTF. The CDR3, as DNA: TGTGCCAGCAGCTACCCTGGACATGCGAACTATGGCTACACCTTC.